This TCR beta chain was sequenced during a study of CD8+ T cells in alopecia areata. Following extraction, RNA underwent reverse transcription to cDNA, which served as the sequencing template. Profiled with immunoSEQ multiplex PCR; TCRdb holds only in-frame clones, not every one. The sample consists of about 110,000 clones, roughly 64% of them appearing once. This clone was seen a few times. PBMCs were stained for CD3, CD4 and CD8, and CD4+ and CD8+ T cells were sorted. V lost 6 bases to trimming and J lost 6 bases, with 20 bases between them. The V gene's germline CDR1 is SEHNR and CDR2 FQNEAQ (reference sequence). This CDR3 comprises 15 residues.

The sequencing input was CD8+ T cells sorted from blood. The clonotype comes from a human donor in good health. The chain recombines TRBV7-9 with TRBJ1-1; TRBD1 might be the D (6 bases). CDR3 sequence reads: CASSPPGAHFPEAFF. CDR3 bases: TGTGCCAGCAGTCCTCCGGGGGCGCATTTTCCTGAAGCTTTCTTT.